This TCR beta chain was recorded in a study of blood T cell repertoires in COVID-19. Study as a whole: Collection of acute and convalescent COVID-19 samples took place in the United States, Italy and Spain. PBMCs, B-cell-depleted T cells, or T cells were the source of the cDNA or gDNA that made up the material.

The method was immunoSEQ multiplex PCR; TCRdb's version includes in-frame clones alone and lacks a portion of them. The repertoire holds about 290,000 clones, with 85% as singletons. The CDR3 runs 14 residues. V was clipped by 3 bases and J by 6 bases, with 11 bases between them. Germline CDR1 reads MNHEY; CDR2 reads SVGAGI. The genes are TRBV6-5 and TRBJ2-2; tentative D call: TRBD2 (5 bases). The sequenced material came from peripheral blood. This clonotype originated in a woman in her fifties or sixties with active or convalescent COVID-19. CDR3: CASSYGPGSGELFF. In DNA, the CDR3 is TGTGCCAGCAGTTATGGACCGGGATCCGGGGAGCTGTTTTTT.